Below, 18 T cell receptor beta chains from the same sample are listed, as sequenced in a study of blood T cells in healthy people across ages (dated by TCRdb to about 2015). Libraries were prepared through 5' RACE. The run used an Illumina HiSeq 2500. The second PCR ran for about 6 to 12 cycles and used a J-beta primer mix along with a sample-barcoded 5' primer. TCRdb reprocessed the public reads (quality trimming at Q25 with fastp, clone calling with MiXCR) and kept in-frame beta chains. Each entry is one CDR3 protein sequence, shown with its most common DNA and genes. The sample table lists about 780,000 distinct CDR3 sequences, 20% to 30% of them with a count of one. In total, the top ten clones hold 2.5% to 3.5% of the sample. These records were also assigned to another study, of T cells of mothers and their children.

The sequenced material came from blood. The receptors originated from a boy younger than 18 in good health.

This clonotype appeared a few times. The chain uses TRBV6-1 and TRBJ1-1; D unresolved. Germline CDR1 is MNHNS and CDR2 is SASEGT. CDR3 length: 14 amino acids. V lost 5 bases and J lost 0, with 10 bases in between. The CDR3 protein is CASSFSGLNTEAFF. CDR3 DNA sequence: TGTGCCAGCAGTTTCAGTGGACTGAACACTGAAGCTTTCTTT.

This chain connects TRBV12-3 or TRBV12-4 to TRBJ1-4; D is unresolved. With 6 bases removed from V and 3 bases from J, the gap between germline ends came to 11 bases. The CDR3 has 14 residues. Here the CDR3 reads CASSPRAPNEKLFF. The CDR3 nucleotides are TGTGCCAGCAGCCCCCGGGCTCCTAATGAAAAACTGTTTTTT.

This chain connects TRBV4-1 to TRBJ2-5; 8 bases map to TRBD2. The J call may be incorrect, as the DNA end agrees better with TRBJ2-1. Germline lookup yields CDR1 MGHRA and CDR2 YSYEKL. This CDR3 region has 17 residues. In DNA, the CDR3 is TGCGCCAGCAGCCAAGAGTTCGGGCGGGGGGCCTACAATGAGCAGTTCTTC. Its protein product is CASSQEFGRGAYNEQFF.

The rearrangement uses TRBV29-1 and TRBJ2-5; D might be TRBD1 or TRBD2, each matching 5 bases. The V end lost 6 bases, the J end lost 1 base, and 12 bases lay between the germline ends. Germline V CDR1 and CDR2: SQVTM, ANQGSEA. CDR3 length equals 13 residues. CDR3 bases: TGCAGCGTATATAGAGGGGCCCAAGAGACCCAGTACTTC. This encodes CSVYRGAQETQYF.

CDR3 protein: CASSEPNPGSRANTIYF. For the CDR3, the DNA is TGTGCCAGCAGTGAACCTAATCCGGGCTCCCGGGCGAACACCATATATTTT. The chain employs TRBV6-1 and TRBJ1-3, with unresolved D. The V end was cut by 2 bases, the J end by 7 bases, with 21 bases between. The CDR3 extends over 17 amino acids. Germline CDR1 reads MNHNS; CDR2 reads SASEGT.

This clonotype occurred a few times. This chain links TRBV15 with TRBJ2-5; D is unresolved. Germline assignment: CDR1 LNHNV and CDR2 YYDKDF (reference sequence). Trimming cost V 0 bases and J 0 bases, with 8 bases left between them. CDR3 size: 15 residues. Here the CDR3 DNA reads TGTGCCACCAGCAGAGAGAAAGGGTACCAAGAGACCCAGTACTTC. Amino acids: CATSREKGYQETQYF.

J is TRBJ2-1 and V is TRBV27; maybe TRBD1 (6 bases). From germline, CDR1 is MNHEY and CDR2 SMNVEV (reference sequence). V gave up 2 bases and J gave up 6 bases, with 11 bases separating them. The CDR3 loop spans 14 amino acids. The CDR3 region is CASSLRGLSNEQFF. CDR3 DNA: TGTGCCAGCAGTTTAAGGGGGTTAAGCAATGAGCAGTTCTTC.

The rearrangement uses TRBV3-1 and TRBJ2-1; 7 bases line up with TRBD1. The germline gives CDR1 LGHDT, CDR2 YNNKEL (reference sequence). Losses at the gene ends were 0 bases for V and 4 bases for J; bases not matched to a gene: 6. The CDR3 loop spans 16 amino acids. CDR3 bases: TGTGCCAGCAGCCAAGAGAGGGGGCTCGGGTACAATGAGCAGTTCTTC. This encodes CASSQERGLGYNEQFF.

This clonotype was counted a few times. The chain employs TRBV7-2 and TRBJ2-5; D unresolved. Germline V CDR1 and CDR2: SGHTA, FQGNSA. V lost 2 bases and J lost 1, with 11 bases in between. The CDR3 contains 15 residues. CDR3 in DNA: TGTGCCAGCAGCTTATTATCTGCCCCCCAAGAGACCCAGTACTTC. It translates to CASSLLSAPQETQYF.

CDR3 DNA sequence: TGTGCCACCAGCAACCGGGAGTTAGGTTCACCCCTCCACTTT. Translating gives CATSNRELGSPLHF. V is TRBV15 and J is TRBJ1-6; D not resolved. CDR3 length: 14 amino acids. Between the trimmed V and J ends, which lost 4 bases and 9 bases, there was a span of 13 bases. CDR1 LNHNV and CDR2 YYDKDF come from the germline V gene (reference sequence).

In this sample, this clonotype turned up a few times. The J gene is TRBJ1-1, the V gene TRBV12-3 or TRBV12-4, with 8 nucleotides matching TRBD1. Unmatched junction bases numbered 10, after V lost 6 bases and J lost 1 base. The CDR3 extends over 16 amino acids. The CDR3 coding sequence is TGTGCCAGCAGCCACTGGAACAGGGGGAAGAACACTGAAGCTTTCTTT. Translating it yields CASSHWNRGKNTEAFF.

Turning to this clonotype: The junction shows a germline mismatch at one end, possibly a read error. J is TRBJ2-2 and V is TRBV7-7; no firm D call. There are 13 residues in the CDR3. The germline V gene encodes CDR1 SSHAT and CDR2 FNYEAQ (reference sequence). As DNA, the CDR3 is TGTGCTAGCAGCTTAGATCGATCCGGGGAGCTGTTTTTT. Protein: CASSLDRSGELFF.

The V call is TRBV5-1, the J call TRBJ1-2, with D perhaps TRBD1 (5 bases). Germline V gene data show CDR1 as SGHRS and CDR2 as YFSETQ. The V end was cut by 6 bases, the J end by 7 bases, with 19 bases between. CDR3 size: 14 residues. The CDR3 protein is CASKASGVIGGYTF. The CDR3 DNA reads TGCGCCAGCAAGGCCTCGGGGGTCATTGGTGGCTACACCTTC. The variable domain in full, with the rest retrieved from reference TRBV5-1 and TRBJ1-2, is KAGVTQTPRYLIKTRGQQVTLSCSPISGHRSVSWYQQTPGQGLQFLFEYFSETQRNKGNFPGRFSGRQFSNSRSEMNVSTLELGDSALYLCASKASGVIGGYTFGSGTRLTVV.

V gene TRBV20-1 combines with J gene TRBJ1-1, with D possibly matching TRBD1 (6 bases). The CDR3 sequence is 15 residues long. From germline, CDR1 is DFQATT and CDR2 SNEGSKA (reference sequence). Deletions cut 6 bases from V and 6 bases from J, with 23 bases between. The CDR3 spells CSAQKHSGESAEAFF. In DNA form, the CDR3 reads TGCAGTGCCCAAAAGCATTCAGGGGAGTCGGCTGAAGCTTTCTTT.

This clonotype was counted only a few times. The chain's CDR3 is CASSQPGSPYEQYF. CDR3 nucleotide sequence: TGCGCCAGCAGTCAACCGGGCAGCCCCTACGAGCAGTACTTC. The chain carries TRBV23-1 and TRBJ2-7, with D unresolved. TRBV23-1 is noted as an ORF with a role that remains uncertain. The CDR3 length is 14 residues. V lost 2 bases to trimming and J lost 2 bases, with 10 bases between them.

The V call is TRBV4-1, the J call TRBJ1-4, with 8 bases lining up with TRBD1. Germline V gives CDR1 MGHRA, CDR2 YSYEKL. V lost 2 bases to trimming and J lost 7 bases; unmatched junction nucleotides: 9. The CDR3 extends over 16 amino acids. CDR3 in DNA: TGCGCCAGCAGCCAATTGGGCGGGCAGGGGGCTGAAAAACTGTTTTTT. Translation: CASSQLGGQGAEKLFF.

As regards this clonotype: At one of its ends the junction is not consistent with the germline gene, which may arise from a read error. The rearrangement uses TRBV25-1 and TRBJ1-5; tentatively, D is TRBD1 (5 bases). CDR1 is MGHDK and CDR2 is SYGVNS in the germline V gene. CDR3 size: 12 residues. CDR3 residues: CARSGGNQPQHF. As DNA, the CDR3 is TGTGCCCGCAGTGGGGGGAATCAGCCCCAGCATTTT.

This clonotype was seen only a few times. One end of the junction is discordant with germline, which a read error may explain. The V call is TRBV12-3 or TRBV12-4, the J call TRBJ2-5; D may be TRBD2 (7 bases). The CDR3 runs 13 residues. DNA for the CDR3: TGTACCAGCAGCCCGAGGGGGGGCGAGACCCAGTACTTC. Translation gives CTSSPRGGETQYF.